A selection of T cell receptor beta chains follows, all from one sample in a study of T cells in localized non-small cell lung cancer. Generated by immunoSEQ multiplex PCR, the TCRdb table keeps only in-frame clones and is missing some. Here the sample spans more than 70,000 clones, 84% being singletons. Specimen: peripheral blood, collected before any cancer treatment. These receptors came from a man aged 40 to 70 with stage I lung adenocarcinoma. Both conserved end residues are part of each CDR3. D genes are given only for firm matches. Only some rows state a clone size, as once, few, many or a class for expanded clones.

V gene	D gene	J gene	clone size	CDR3 DNA	CDR3 protein
TRBV5-1	NA	TRBJ2-5	NA	TGCGCCAGCAGCTTCCCCGGGACGGACTACCAAGAGACCCAGTACTTC	CASSFPGTDYQETQYF
TRBV18	TRBD1	TRBJ2-3	NA	TGTGCCAGCTCCCCAGGGGGAGAAGATACGCAGTATTTT	CASSPGGEDTQYF
TRBV12-5	NA	TRBJ1-1	NA	TGTGCTAGTGCCCTTAATCCGAACACTGAAGCTTTCTTT	CASALNPNTEAFF
TRBV7-8	NA	TRBJ2-7	NA	TGTGCCAGCAGCTGGACAGCGGACTACGAGCAGTACTTC	CASSWTADYEQYF
TRBV6-1	NA	TRBJ2-7	NA	TGTGCCAGCAGTGATCGGGTTACCTACGAGCAGTACTTC	CASSDRVTYEQYF
TRBV19	NA	TRBJ1-2	NA	TGTGCCAGTAGTATAGGAGGGTTTGGCTACACCTTC	CASSIGGFGYTF
TRBV7-9	NA	TRBJ1-2	few	TGTGCCAGCAGCTGGCAGGGTAACGGCTACACCTTC	CASSWQGNGYTF
TRBV9	NA	TRBJ2-3	NA	TGTGCCAGCAGCCCCCAGGTAGCAGATACGCAGTATTTT	CASSPQVADTQYF
TRBV1	NA	TRBJ1-2	NA	TGCACCAGCAGCCACCGGGAGAGATTCTATGGCTACACCTTC	CTSSHRERFYGYTF
TRBV7-2	NA	TRBJ2-5	once	TGTGCCAGCAGCCTCTACACGGACGCGTCCCAGTACTTC	CASSLYTDASQYF
TRBV30	TRBD1	TRBJ1-4	few	TGTGCCTGGGGAGGGGGCTCCGGGCGTGGTGAAAAACTGTTTTTT	CAWGGGSGRGEKLFF
TRBV7-2	NA	TRBJ1-2	NA	TGTGCCAGCAGCCCCCCCGGACGGGCTAACTATGGCTACACCTTC	CASSPPGRANYGYTF
TRBV18	TRBD1	TRBJ2-7	NA	TGTGCCAGCTCTCCACGGTCGGGACAGTCCCCCACCTACGAGCAGTACTTC	CASSPRSGQSPTYEQYF
TRBV18	TRBD1	TRBJ1-4	NA	TGTGCCAGCTCACCATCACAGGGGGGCTATGAAAAACTGTTTTTT	CASSPSQGGYEKLFF
TRBV5-1	NA	TRBJ2-5	NA	TGCGCCAGCAGCTCTTCAGGGGACCCAGAGACCCAGTACTTC	CASSSSGDPETQYF
TRBV19	NA	TRBJ2-1	NA	TGTGCCAGTAGGGTGGCCGGTGGGTTCGGCTCCTACAATGAGCAGTTCTTC	CASRVAGGFGSYNEQFF
TRBV10-1	NA	TRBJ2-1	NA	TGCGCCAGCAGTGATCAGGGATCGGGCAATGAGCAGTTCTTC	CASSDQGSGNEQFF
TRBV28	NA	TRBJ2-1	NA	TGTGCCAGCAGTTTATTGTGGGGGCGGGTGGACAATGAGCAGTTCTTC	CASSLLWGRVDNEQFF
TRBV4-2	NA	TRBJ2-2	NA	TGTGCCAGCAGCCAAGAATTATGGAGGGGGGCGCTAGACACCGGGGAGCTGTTTTTT	CASSQELWRGALDTGELFF
TRBV28	NA	TRBJ2-1	NA	TGTGCCAGCCAACCCTCGGGGCTATTCTACAATGAGCAGTTCTTC	CASQPSGLFYNEQFF
TRBV2	NA	TRBJ1-3	NA	TGTGCCAGCAGTTCCGGTGGAGGAGGAAACACCATATATTTT	CASSSGGGGNTIYF
TRBV7-2	NA	TRBJ1-5	NA	TGTGCCAGCAGCTACCGGAGAAACAATCAGCCCCAGCATTTT	CASSYRRNNQPQHF
TRBV15	NA	TRBJ1-2	NA	TGTGCCACCAGCAGAGATCGAACAAGAGCAAACTATGGCTACACCTTC	CATSRDRTRANYGYTF